Listed here is a single TCR beta chain. The entry originates in a study of blood T cell repertoires in COVID-19. Study summary: The samples span acute and convalescent COVID-19 from the United States, Italy and Spain. PBMCs, B-cell-depleted T cells, or T cells were the source of the cDNA or gDNA that made up the material.

In the original analysis: Reference gene primer amplification gave estimated nucleated cell counts. Profiling relied on immunoSEQ multiplex PCR, and the TCRdb table lists in-frame clones only, not all of them. Clonal size and the V and J genes are those of that table, whereas D and trimming came from the DNA. The table has under 25,000 clones, 87% seen once. The sequenced sample was peripheral blood. The origin of this receptor is a human donor with active COVID-19. The donor label of this sample is uncertain.

The CDR3 is CASSFRDGRQETQYF. The CDR3 coding sequence is TGTGCCAGCAGCTTCCGGGATGGGCGCCAAGAGACCCAGTACTTC. The chain couples TRBV7-9 to TRBJ2-5; D perhaps matches TRBD2 (5 bases). V lost 3 bases, J lost 1 base, and 12 bases lay in between. Per the germline V gene, CDR1 is SEHNR and CDR2 is FQNEAQ (reference sequence). This CDR3 is built from 15 residues.